The next 29 T cell receptor beta chains were all read from a single sample in a study of shared clonotypes between healthy human individuals. Libraries were prepared by immunoSEQ multiplex PCR; TCRdb keeps only in-frame clonotypes and omits some of them. The sample includes a few million clones, 85% to 95% of them seen just once. The sample comprised naive CD4+ T cells from PBMCs. The subset denotes: CD45RA+ positively selected. The receptors here all came from a man aged 18 to 30 in good health. Some clones in this sample may be carry-over from other donors' samples.

Regarding this clone: This CDR3 is also generated by other DNA sequences in the sample. This rearrangement joins TRBV5-1 to TRBJ2-3; TRBD2 matches at 7 bases. The CDR3 spans 16 residues. The V gene end was trimmed by 0 bases and the J gene end by 2 bases; junction bases not matched to a gene: 6. CDR1 SGHRS and CDR2 YFSETQ come from the germline V gene. The CDR3 region has the DNA TGCGCCAGCAGCTTGGGTCTAGCGGAATCCACAGATACGCAGTATTTT. Amino acid sequence: CASSLGLAESTDTQYF.

The chain joins TRBV4-1 to TRBJ2-7, with TRBD1 identical over 9 bases. Germline V gene data show CDR1 as MGHRA and CDR2 as YSYEKL. V lost 2 bases to trimming and J lost 6 bases; unmatched junction nucleotides: 8. The CDR3 covers 15 residues. CDR3 in amino acids: CASSQTGGFPIEQYF. CDR3 DNA sequence: TGCGCCAGCAGCCAAACAGGGGGCTTCCCCATCGAGCAGTACTTC.

The CDR3 region is CATSPRRGTNEKLFF. The CDR3 bases are TGTGCCACCAGCCCCCGTCGGGGAACTAATGAAAAACTGTTTTTT. The rearrangement uses TRBV15 and TRBJ1-4; D unresolved. The CDR3 extends over 15 amino acids. Germline V gives CDR1 LNHNV, CDR2 YYDKDF (reference sequence). Trimming shortened V by 5 bases and J by 1 base, and 11 bases separated the two germline ends.

V and J are TRBV7-2 and TRBJ2-7, with 8 bases fitting TRBD1. V dropped 5 bases and J dropped 1; count of bases not matched to a gene: 10. Germline V gene lookup returns CDR1 SGHTA and CDR2 FQGNSA. This CDR3 has 16 amino acids. The CDR3 is CASSKRPGQESYEQYF. For the CDR3, the DNA is TGTGCCAGCAGCAAAAGACCGGGACAGGAGTCCTACGAGCAGTACTTC.

This chain uses TRBV5-1 with TRBJ2-1; 8 bases fit TRBD2. Germline CDR1 reads SGHRS; CDR2 reads YFSETQ. The CDR3 is made up of 16 amino acids. With V trimmed by 0 bases and J by 6 bases, 8 bases remained unmatched. DNA of the CDR3: TGCGCCAGCAGCTTGGTTGGCGTAGCGGGACCCAATGAGCAGTTCTTC. Protein: CASSLVGVAGPNEQFF.

The rearrangement joins TRBV5-1 to TRBJ2-1, with 7 bases fitting TRBD2. The germline V gene has CDR1 SGHRS and CDR2 YFSETQ. The ends lost 6 bases at V and 7 bases at J; junction bases unmatched: 16. The CDR3 loop spans 16 amino acids. The CDR3 region is CASKFAGGGSNNEQFF. In nucleotides, the CDR3 is TGCGCCAGCAAGTTCGCGGGCGGCGGGAGTAATAATGAGCAGTTCTTC.

The chain links TRBV9 to TRBJ2-1, with a tentative D call TRBD2 (7 bases). V was shortened by 3 bases and J by 2 bases, with 12 bases between the two germline ends. The germline V gene has CDR1 SGDLS and CDR2 YYNGEE. This CDR3 is built from 15 residues. The CDR3 bases are TGTGCCAGCAGCGCCGGGGGGCTAGCCTACAATGAGCAGTTCTTC. Protein: CASSAGGLAYNEQFF.

This chain uses TRBV2 with TRBJ2-7; 11 bases map to TRBD1. The V and J ends lost 7 bases and 6 bases, in that order; junction bases with no gene match: 8. The CDR3 has 14 amino acids. Germline CDR1 SNHLY, CDR2 FYNNEI. As DNA, the CDR3 is TGTGCCAGCAAGACCGGGACAGGGGGTGGCGAGCAGTACTTC. Encoded protein: CASKTGTGGGEQYF.

The chain carries TRBV21-1 and TRBJ2-7. TRBV21-1 is tagged as a pseudogene. The CDR3 extends over 10 amino acids. The CDR3 sequence: CASSNAEQYF. The CDR3 coding sequence is TGTGCCAGCAGCAACGCCGAGCAGTACTTC.

A remark on this clone: Distinct nucleotide sequences in the sample also encode this CDR3. The chain couples TRBV6-1 to TRBJ2-3; no reliable D call. Deletions cut 4 bases from V and 0 bases from J, with 8 bases between. CDR1 is MNHNS and CDR2 is SASEGT in the germline V gene. This CDR3 is built from 14 residues. The CDR3, as DNA: TGTGCCAGCAGTGTGAGAGACAGCACAGATACGCAGTATTTT. Protein product: CASSVRDSTDTQYF.

The chain carries TRBV19 and TRBJ2-3; D possibly uses TRBD1 or TRBD2 (6 bases each). In germline, CDR1 is LNHDA, CDR2 SQIVND (reference sequence). CDR3 size: 15 residues. V lost 3 bases to trimming and J lost 4 bases, with 14 bases between them. CDR3 sequence reads: CASSIRRDNADTQYF. CDR3 sequence (DNA): TGTGCCAGTAGTATCCGGCGGGACAATGCAGATACGCAGTATTTT.

The rearrangement links TRBV5-1 to TRBJ2-1, with 11 bases lining up with TRBD2. The CDR3 is 15 residues long. The ends lost 4 bases at V and 6 bases at J; junction bases unmatched: 6. CDR1 and CDR2 from the germline V gene are SGHRS and YFSETQ. The CDR3: CASSQTSGTLNEQFF. The DNA of the CDR3 is TGCGCCAGCAGCCAGACTAGCGGGACCCTCAATGAGCAGTTCTTC.

This chain joins TRBV5-6 and TRBJ2-7, with 12 bases that match TRBD1. Germline CDR1 reads SGHDT; CDR2 reads YYEEEE. The CDR3 spans 16 residues. Trimming removed 4 bases from V and 2 bases from J; junction bases left unmatched: 7. CDR3 sequence reads: CASSKPGQGATYEQYF. The CDR3 nucleotides are TGTGCCAGCAGCAAACCGGGACAGGGGGCAACCTACGAGCAGTACTTC.

The rearrangement uses TRBV9 and TRBJ2-1; D remains unclear. Germline V CDR1 and CDR2: SGDLS, YYNGEE. This CDR3 contains 13 residues. V was shortened by 4 bases and J by 4 bases, with 9 bases between the two germline ends. The CDR3 spells CASSPGSYNEQFF. CDR3 coding DNA: TGTGCCAGCAGCCCTGGATCTTACAATGAGCAGTTCTTC.

The rearrangement joins TRBV28 to TRBJ2-2; 12 bases are shared with TRBD1. J gave up 5 bases and V 6 bases, and 7 bases lay outside the gene matches. Germline CDR1 is MDHEN and CDR2 is SYDVKM. The CDR3 has 16 residues. The CDR3 region is CASRPAGQGATGELFF. The CDR3 DNA follows: TGTGCCAGCAGACCGGCGGGACAGGGGGCTACCGGGGAGCTGTTTTTT.

The rearrangement joins TRBV28 to TRBJ1-4; D remains unclear. Germline V gene lookup returns CDR1 MDHEN and CDR2 SYDVKM. This CDR3 has 13 residues. V was trimmed by 1 base and J by 7 bases, leaving 7 bases between them. CDR3 in amino acids: CASSLSGSEKLFF. The CDR3 DNA reads TGTGCCAGCAGTTTATCGGGGAGTGAAAAACTGTTTTTT.

The rearrangement uses TRBV6-5 and TRBJ2-7; 8 bases match TRBD1. Unmatched junction bases numbered 3, after V lost 6 bases and J lost 5 bases. Germline-derived CDR1 and CDR2 are MNHEY and SVGAGI. There are 12 residues in the CDR3. The CDR3, as DNA: TGTGCCAGCAGCGTGACAGGGGACGAGCAGTACTTC. It encodes CASSVTGDEQYF.

Comments on this clone: Other DNA sequences in this specimen translate into the identical CDR3. The chain joins TRBV10-3 to TRBJ1-1; TRBD1 aligns across 9 bases. Germline lookup yields CDR1 ENHRY and CDR2 SYGVKD. The CDR3 sequence is 13 residues long. V lost 6 bases and J lost 5; bases outside the gene matches: 4. The CDR3 DNA follows: TGTGCCATCAGCCGGACAGGGGATACTGAAGCTTTCTTT. This codes for CAISRTGDTEAFF.

This clone has only a few counts. Other nucleotide sequences from this sample produce the same CDR3. The chain recombines TRBV5-1 with TRBJ1-1; 8 bases fit TRBD1. V was clipped by 3 bases and J by 1 base; unmatched bases: 2. This CDR3 is built from 14 residues. Germline V lookup: CDR1 SGHRS, CDR2 YFSETQ. As DNA, the CDR3 is TGCGCCAGCAGCTGGGGGACAGGGAACACTGAAGCTTTCTTT. This gives the protein CASSWGTGNTEAFF.

A remark on this clone: This CDR3 is also generated by other DNA sequences in the sample. The V gene is TRBV5-1, the J gene TRBJ2-5; TRBD1 matches 7 bases. The V gene's germline CDR1 is SGHRS and CDR2 YFSETQ. V shed 0 bases and J 2 bases; nucleotides not matched to a gene: 7. This CDR3 has 16 amino acids. CDR3 in DNA: TGCGCCAGCAGCTTGGGATTGGCAGGGGGTCAAGAGACCCAGTACTTC. Its translation is CASSLGLAGGQETQYF.

Comment on this clone: Other DNA sequences from this sample encode an identical CDR3 as well. The CDR3 DNA reads as TGTGCCAGCAGCCAAACGGGGCTGAACACTGAAGCTTTCTTT. Its translation is CASSQTGLNTEAFF. This chain connects TRBV4-2 to TRBJ1-1; the D gene is possibly TRBD1 (5 bases). The CDR3 is 14 residues long. Germline assignment: CDR1 LGHNA and CDR2 YNFKEQ. The V end was cut by 2 bases, the J end by 0 bases, with 7 bases between.

This chain joins TRBV11-2 and TRBJ2-1; TRBD2 aligns across 9 bases. Losses at the gene ends were 10 bases for V and 7 bases for J; bases not matched to a gene: 17. The CDR3 runs 16 residues. Per the germline V gene, CDR1 is SGHAT and CDR2 is FQNNGV. CDR3 in DNA: TGTGCCACCTCGGGGCTAGCGGGAACCCCCAAAAATGAGCAGTTCTTC. Translation gives CATSGLAGTPKNEQFF.

V and J are TRBV4-2 and TRBJ2-7, with D perhaps matching TRBD2 (5 bases). The CDR3 spans 20 residues. Germline CDR1 and CDR2: LGHNA and YNFKEQ. V was trimmed by 1 base and J by 3 bases, leaving 28 bases between them. The CDR3 sequence is CASSQGEGKGPVMCFYEQYF. The CDR3 region has the DNA TGTGCCAGCAGCCAAGGTGAGGGAAAAGGACCGGTAATGTGCTTCTACGAGCAGTACTTC.

J is TRBJ2-1 and V is TRBV7-9; 8 bases are a match to TRBD2. Germline lookup yields CDR1 SEHNR and CDR2 FQNEAQ (reference sequence). The V segment lost 8 bases and the J segment 16 bases; nucleotides outside the gene matches: 7. This CDR3 contains 10 residues. This chain's CDR3 is CASGAGGGFF. CDR3 sequence (DNA): TGTGCCAGCGGGGCGGGAGGAGGATTCTTC.

The chain links TRBV7-9 to TRBJ2-1, with a weak D call TRBD2 (6 bases). The CDR3 extends over 17 amino acids. Trimming stripped 0 bases from V and 6 bases from J, with 18 bases between. CDR1 is SEHNR, CDR2 FQNEAQ, per germline (reference sequence). The CDR3 DNA is TGTGCCAGCAGCTTAGCGCAAGGAGGGCCCCTTTTCAATGAGCAGTTCTTC. This codes for CASSLAQGGPLFNEQFF.

The J gene is TRBJ2-4, the V gene TRBV7-2; D is unresolved. The germline CDR1 and CDR2 sequences are SGHTA and FQGNSA. Trimming left V 4 bases short and J 3 bases short, with 7 bases between. This CDR3 is 13 amino acids long. In DNA form, the CDR3 reads TGTGCCAGCAGCTACACCGGCAAAAACATTCAGTACTTC. It translates to CASSYTGKNIQYF.

The chain employs TRBV7-3 and TRBJ2-5; TRBD1 is a possible D gene (5 bases). The V and J ends lost 2 bases and 3 bases respectively, with 19 bases between them. The germline gives CDR1 SGHTA, CDR2 FQGTGA. CDR3 length equals 17 residues. CDR3 bases: TGTGCCAGCAGCTTAGGAACAGGCCCCTCGAGAAAAGAGACCCAGTACTTC. It is translated as CASSLGTGPSRKETQYF.

The chain carries TRBV27 and TRBJ2-2; 7 bases fit TRBD1. Looked up from germline, CDR1 is MNHEY and CDR2 is SMNVEV (reference sequence). The trim removed 0 bases at V and 6 bases at J, leaving 7 bases unmatched. This CDR3 contains 16 residues. In DNA, the CDR3 is TGTGCCAGCAGTTTATCGCGCAGGGGGAGCTCCGGGGAGCTGTTTTTT. Amino acids: CASSLSRRGSSGELFF.

This clone was seen a single time. The CDR3 loop is CASSEWTGSNYGYTF. In DNA form, the CDR3 reads TGTGCCAGCAGCGAATGGACAGGGAGTAATTATGGCTACACCTTC. The gene calls are TRBV7-9 and TRBJ1-2; 8 bases are shared with TRBD1. This CDR3 comprises 15 residues. The V gene end was trimmed by 5 bases and the J gene end by 5 bases; junction bases not matched to a gene: 10. CDR1 is SEHNR and CDR2 is FQNEAQ in the germline V gene (reference sequence).